The 5 T cell receptor beta chains below were found in one sample sequenced in a study of blood T cells in healthy people across ages. The second PCR ran about 7 to 12 cycles with a sample-barcoded 5' primer and J-beta primers. One entry per CDR3 protein results from TCRdb running MiXCR on the 5' RACE reads. The table lists hundreds of thousands of distinct CDR3 sequences, approximately 52% of them singletons. The sample consisted of blood. Source of these receptors: a woman over 75 in good health.

Many counts were recorded for this clonotype. The V call is TRBV20-1, the J call TRBJ1-5; no firm D call. The germline V gene has CDR1 DFQATT and CDR2 SNEGSKA (reference sequence). This CDR3 comprises 15 residues. The V gene lost 3 bases and the J gene lost 0 bases, with 12 bases spanning the gap. CDR3 in DNA: TGCAGTGCTAGCGGGGAGGGCGTTAGCAATCAGCCCCAGCATTTT. Translating it yields CSASGEGVSNQPQHF.

The sample holds many counts of this clonotype. CDR3 sequence: CASSLMEGASTDTQYF. The CDR3 nucleotides are TGTGCCAGCAGCTTAATGGAGGGGGCGAGCACAGATACGCAGTATTTT. This chain uses TRBV7-9 with TRBJ2-3; D is possibly TRBD1 (7 bases). Trimming removed 2 bases at V and 0 bases at J, with 12 bases between. CDR3 length: 16 amino acids. The germline V gene encodes CDR1 SEHNR and CDR2 FQNEAQ (reference sequence). The full variable domain, with the rest looked up from reference TRBV7-9 and TRBJ2-3, is DTGVSQNPRHKITKRGQNVTFRCDPISEHNRLYWYRQTLGQGPEFLTYFQNEAQLEKSRLLSDRFSAERPKGSFSTLEIQRTEQGDSAMYLCASSLMEGASTDTQYFGPGTRLTVL.

The chain carries TRBV29-1 and TRBJ1-1; tentatively, D is TRBD1 (5 bases). CDR3 length: 13 amino acids. Looked up from germline, CDR1 is SQVTM and CDR2 is ANQGSEA. With 3 bases removed from V and 6 bases from J, the gap between germline ends came to 14 bases. CDR3 region: CSVEQSGGAEAFF. CDR3 DNA sequence: TGCAGCGTTGAGCAGAGTGGGGGAGCTGAAGCTTTCTTT.

This clonotype was seen more than once but under ten times. The rearrangement uses TRBV7-2 and TRBJ2-1; 10 nucleotides line up with TRBD2. The CDR3 runs to 17 residues. CDR1 SGHTA and CDR2 FQGNSA come from the germline V gene. V shed 4 bases and J 8 bases; nucleotides not matched to a gene: 14. The chain's CDR3 is CASSSTRSSGGGDEQFF. The CDR3 DNA reads as TGTGCCAGCAGCTCCACTCGCTCTAGCGGGGGCGGGGATGAGCAGTTCTTC.

This clonotype showed up just once. This chain joins TRBV5-6 and TRBJ2-5, with 7 bases lining up with TRBD1. V lost 5 bases to trimming and J lost 2 bases; unmatched junction nucleotides: 9. CDR1 and CDR2 from the germline V gene are SGHDT and YYEEEE. The CDR3 covers 15 residues. The CDR3: CASRTPRTGQETQYF. The CDR3 DNA follows: TGTGCCAGCAGGACGCCGCGGACAGGTCAAGAGACCCAGTACTTC.